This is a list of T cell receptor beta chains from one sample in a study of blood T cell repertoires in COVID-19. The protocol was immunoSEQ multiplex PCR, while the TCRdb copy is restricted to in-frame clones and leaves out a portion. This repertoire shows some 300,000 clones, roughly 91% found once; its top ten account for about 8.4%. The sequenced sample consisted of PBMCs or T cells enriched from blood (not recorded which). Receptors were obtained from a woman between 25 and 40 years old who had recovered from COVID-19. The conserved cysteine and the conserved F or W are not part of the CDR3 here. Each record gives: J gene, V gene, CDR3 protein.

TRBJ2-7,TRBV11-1,ASSLGGIAGVHEQY
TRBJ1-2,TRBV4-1,ASSQGSGDGYT
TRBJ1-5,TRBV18,ASSPQGYSQPQH
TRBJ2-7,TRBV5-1,ASRQYPGGIPSYEQY
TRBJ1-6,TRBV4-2,ASSQVLAQALIPPLH
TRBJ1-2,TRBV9,ASSAGTGYGYT
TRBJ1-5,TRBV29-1,SVERGNQPQH
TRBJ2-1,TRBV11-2,ASSLGGSVTNEQF
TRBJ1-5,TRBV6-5,ASSYHGQPQH
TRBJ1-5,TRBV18,ASSGGTDQPQH